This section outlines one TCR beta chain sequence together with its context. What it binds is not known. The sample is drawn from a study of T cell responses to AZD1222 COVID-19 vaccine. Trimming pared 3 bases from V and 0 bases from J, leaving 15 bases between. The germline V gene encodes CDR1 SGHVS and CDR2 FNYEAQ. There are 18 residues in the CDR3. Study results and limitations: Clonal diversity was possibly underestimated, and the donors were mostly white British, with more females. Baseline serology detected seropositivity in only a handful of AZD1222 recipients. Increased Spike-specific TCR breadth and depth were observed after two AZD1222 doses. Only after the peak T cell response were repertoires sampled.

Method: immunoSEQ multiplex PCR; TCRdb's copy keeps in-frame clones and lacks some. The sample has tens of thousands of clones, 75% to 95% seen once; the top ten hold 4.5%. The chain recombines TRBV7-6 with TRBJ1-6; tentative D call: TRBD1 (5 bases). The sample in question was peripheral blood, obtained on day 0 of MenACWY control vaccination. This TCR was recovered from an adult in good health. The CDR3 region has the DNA TGTGCCAGCAGCTTTCGAATGCGGGGGAGCTCCTATAATTCACCCCTCCACTTT. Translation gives CASSFRMRGSSYNSPLHF.